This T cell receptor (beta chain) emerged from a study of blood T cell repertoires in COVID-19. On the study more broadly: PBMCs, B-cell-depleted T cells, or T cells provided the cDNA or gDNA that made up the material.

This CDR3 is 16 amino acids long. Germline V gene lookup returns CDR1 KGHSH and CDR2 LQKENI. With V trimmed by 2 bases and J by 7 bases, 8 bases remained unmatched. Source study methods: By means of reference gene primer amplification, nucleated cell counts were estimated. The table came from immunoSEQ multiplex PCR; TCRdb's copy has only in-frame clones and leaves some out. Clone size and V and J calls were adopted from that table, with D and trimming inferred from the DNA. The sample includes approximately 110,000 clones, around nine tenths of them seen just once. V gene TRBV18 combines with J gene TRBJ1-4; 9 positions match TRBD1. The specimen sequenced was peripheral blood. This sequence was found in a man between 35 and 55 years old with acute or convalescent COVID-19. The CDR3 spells CASSPLGQGWGEKLFF. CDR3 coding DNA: TGTGCCAGCTCACCATTGGGACAGGGATGGGGTGAAAAACTGTTTTTT.